The rows below give T cell receptor beta chains drawn from one sample of a study of sequential checkpoint blockade in melanoma. Assay used: immunoSEQ multiplex PCR; TCRdb lists only in-frame clones, some missing. The sample holds about 37,000 clones, 70% to 90% seen once. Specimen: CD8+ T cells sorted from blood (inferred from file names), collected from a patient given nivolumab and ipilimumab in sequence. The receptors stem from a human donor with melanoma. Both conserved end residues are part of each CDR3. Each record gives: CDR3 length, D gene, V gene, clone size, J gene, CDR3 DNA, CDR3 protein. D genes are given only for firm matches. Size tells how often a clone was seen (once, few, many) or the class of an expanded clone, and some rows leave it out.

len: 13; d_gene: TRBD1; v_gene: TRBV27; abundance: .; j_gene: TRBJ1-5; CDR3nt: TGTGCCACCCGGACAGGTTGGAATCAGCCCCAGCATTTT; CDR3aa: CATRTGWNQPQHF
len: 11; d_gene: .; v_gene: TRBV29-1; abundance: .; j_gene: TRBJ2-7; CDR3nt: TGCAGCGTTGTTGGCGGCTACGAGCAGTACTTC; CDR3aa: CSVVGGYEQYF
len: 16; d_gene: TRBD2; v_gene: TRBV7-9; abundance: .; j_gene: TRBJ2-1; CDR3nt: TGTGCCAGCAGCCCCCATCTAGCGGGAGCTTCCAATGAGCAGTTCTTC; CDR3aa: CASSPHLAGASNEQFF
len: 17; d_gene: .; v_gene: TRBV5-3; abundance: .; j_gene: TRBJ2-7; CDR3nt: TGTGCCAGAAGCTTGGCAGTAGGACAGAGTTTCTCCTACGAGCAGTACTTC; CDR3aa: CARSLAVGQSFSYEQYF
len: 19; d_gene: TRBD2; v_gene: TRBV27; abundance: .; j_gene: TRBJ2-2; CDR3nt: TGTGCCAGCAGTTCTAAGTCTAGCGGGAGGGAAATTAACACCGGGGAGCTGTTTTTT; CDR3aa: CASSSKSSGREINTGELFF
len: 18; d_gene: .; v_gene: TRBV7-9; abundance: .; j_gene: TRBJ1-5; CDR3nt: TGTGCCAGCAGCTTAGAGGACTTCCCAGGGGTAGTCAATCAGCCCCAGCATTTT; CDR3aa: CASSLEDFPGVVNQPQHF
len: 19; d_gene: .; v_gene: TRBV28; abundance: .; j_gene: TRBJ2-7; CDR3nt: TGTGCCAGCAGTTTGTCCGGGGGGCTTATAGGGGCCGGGCCCTACGAGCAGTACTTC; CDR3aa: CASSLSGGLIGAGPYEQYF
len: 16; d_gene: TRBD2; v_gene: TRBV7-8; abundance: medium-sized; j_gene: TRBJ2-3; CDR3nt: TGTGCCAGCAGCCTAAACCCGGGACTAGACACAGATACGCAGTATTTT; CDR3aa: CASSLNPGLDTDTQYF
len: 16; d_gene: TRBD2; v_gene: TRBV4-2; abundance: .; j_gene: TRBJ2-7; CDR3nt: TGTGCCAGCAGCCCAACCAGGACTAGCGTCCCTTACGAGCAGTACTTC; CDR3aa: CASSPTRTSVPYEQYF
len: 12; d_gene: .; v_gene: TRBV11-2; abundance: once; j_gene: TRBJ1-1; CDR3nt: TGTGCCAGCGGAGAATTGGGTGGGGAAGCTTTCTTT; CDR3aa: CASGELGGEAFF
len: 12; d_gene: .; v_gene: TRBV5-6; abundance: .; j_gene: TRBJ1-1; CDR3nt: TGTGCCAGCAGCTTGGGGGGAGATCTAGCTTTCTTT; CDR3aa: CASSLGGDLAFF
len: 15; d_gene: .; v_gene: TRBV28; abundance: .; j_gene: TRBJ1-2; CDR3nt: TGTGCCAGCAGTTTCCCAACCACATCCTCCTATGGCTACACCTTC; CDR3aa: CASSFPTTSSYGYTF
len: 16; d_gene: .; v_gene: TRBV6-4; abundance: .; j_gene: TRBJ2-3; CDR3nt: TGTGCCAGCAGTGAGAATAGCGGATCTGGCACAGATACGCAGTATTTT; CDR3aa: CASSENSGSGTDTQYF
len: 15; d_gene: .; v_gene: TRBV28; abundance: .; j_gene: TRBJ1-1; CDR3nt: TGTGCCAGCAGCTTATTTGCGGTCAGGGACACTGAAGCTTTCTTT; CDR3aa: CASSLFAVRDTEAFF
len: 16; d_gene: .; v_gene: TRBV28; abundance: .; j_gene: TRBJ1-5; CDR3nt: TGTGCCAGCAGCCTGAGTATGGGCAAGGCCAATCAGCCCCAGCATTTT; CDR3aa: CASSLSMGKANQPQHF